This entry lists 32 T cell receptor beta chains sequenced from one sample in a study of identical twins. One entry per CDR3 protein results from TCRdb running MiXCR on the 5' RACE reads. Of some 560,000 distinct CDR3 sequences listed, more than 9% are singletons. The same specimen was also included in a second study, on yellow fever vaccine responses in identical twins.

The source material was PBMCs. The origin of the receptors is a woman younger than 30 in good health.

This clonotype was counted between two and nine times. The rearrangement links TRBV29-1 to TRBJ2-3; D may be TRBD2 (6 bases). This CDR3 is 14 amino acids long. With 5 bases removed from V and 1 base from J, the gap between germline ends came to 13 bases. Germline assignment: CDR1 SQVTM and CDR2 ANQGSEA. CDR3 in amino acids: CSVRRDQGTDTQYF. The CDR3 bases are TGCAGCGTTCGGCGGGATCAAGGCACAGATACGCAGTATTTT.

This clonotype has at least ten counts. The V gene is TRBV11-3, the J gene TRBJ2-6; no definite D call. Per the germline V gene, CDR1 is SGHNT and CDR2 is YENEEA. Trimming took 4 bases from V and 0 from J, leaving 13 bases between them. The CDR3 totals 17 residues. The CDR3 region is CASSYGHEASGANVLTF. The CDR3 DNA is TGTGCCAGCAGCTACGGTCACGAAGCCTCTGGGGCCAACGTCCTGACTTTC.

This chain links TRBV6-2 or TRBV6-3 with TRBJ2-7; TRBD2 matches at 10 bases. V gave up 4 bases and J gave up 5 bases; unmatched junction bases: 5. Germline V gene lookup returns CDR1 MNHEY and CDR2 SVGEGT. The CDR3 sequence is 14 residues long. CDR3 protein: CASSSSGSFDEQYF. DNA of the CDR3: TGTGCCAGCAGTTCTAGCGGGAGCTTCGACGAGCAGTACTTC.

This clonotype has a handful of counts. This chain uses TRBV9 with TRBJ2-1, with TRBD2 as a possible D gene (5 bases). CDR1 and CDR2 from the germline V gene are SGDLS and YYNGEE. Trimming removed 5 bases at V and 5 bases at J, with 14 bases between. This CDR3 has 14 amino acids. For the CDR3, the DNA is TGTGCCAGCAGTTTGCTCCCCGGGGACAATGAGCAGTTCTTC. It encodes CASSLLPGDNEQFF.

The sample holds a few counts of this clonotype. The chain joins TRBV29-1 to TRBJ2-2; D is undetermined. The CDR3 spans 13 residues. The V gene lost 2 bases and the J gene lost 2 bases, with 6 bases spanning the gap. CDR1 and CDR2 (germline): SQVTM, ANQGSEA. This CDR3 reads CSVEFSNTGELFF. Written as DNA, the CDR3 is TGCAGCGTTGAATTCAGTAACACCGGGGAGCTGTTTTTT.

This clonotype was seen a handful of times. The J gene is TRBJ1-2, the V gene TRBV6-1; D remains unclear. Trimming removed 7 bases from V and 4 bases from J, with 16 bases in between. Germline V gives CDR1 MNHNS, CDR2 SASEGT. The CDR3 totals 14 residues. The CDR3 is CASTLGLIPYGYTF. DNA for the CDR3: TGTGCCAGCACCTTAGGCCTCATCCCCTATGGCTACACCTTC.

This clonotype was recorded a few times. The chain joins TRBV20-1 to TRBJ2-1; 7 positions match TRBD2. Germline values: CDR1 DFQATT, CDR2 SNEGSKA (reference sequence). This CDR3 spans 12 amino acids. This CDR3 reads CSGRGVHNEQFF. The CDR3 region has the DNA TGCAGCGGCCGGGGGGTTCACAATGAGCAGTTCTTC.

The table lists this clonotype with many counts. The chain employs TRBV7-2 and TRBJ2-3; D possibly matches TRBD1 or TRBD2 (5 bases each). The V end lost 8 bases, the J end lost 5 bases, and 17 bases lay between the germline ends. CDR1 and CDR2 from the germline V gene are SGHTA and FQGNSA. The CDR3 has 14 residues. CDR3 nucleotide sequence: TGTGCCAGCTCCCGGGACCGGGATCGAGATACGCAGTATTTT. Its translation: CASSRDRDRDTQYF.

Comment on this clonotype: A much bigger clone sits one base away, suggesting this may be a read error. No conserved phenylalanine or tryptophan ends this CDR3, so it is likely a read error. This chain connects TRBV15 to TRBJ2-7, with 10 bases fitting TRBD1. Germline V lookup: CDR1 LNHNV, CDR2 YYDKDF (reference sequence). V gave up 8 bases and J gave up 1 base; unmatched junction bases: 2. The CDR3 is 13 amino acids. The CDR3 loop reads CATSGQGSYEQYL. The DNA for the CDR3 is TGTGCCACCTCGGGACAGGGGTCCTACGAGCAGTACCTC.

This clonotype was recorded a few times. The chain combines TRBV10-3 with TRBJ2-5; D perhaps matches TRBD2 (5 bases). V shed 2 bases and J shed 1 base, with 11 bases lying between them. This CDR3 comprises 15 residues. CDR1 is ENHRY and CDR2 is SYGVKD in the germline V gene. The CDR3 sequence is CAISETRRSQETQYF. For the CDR3, the DNA is TGTGCCATCAGTGAGACAAGGAGGTCCCAAGAGACCCAGTACTTC.

There are a few counts of this clonotype. V and J are TRBV7-2 and TRBJ2-2, with a possible D match to TRBD2 (6 bases). The CDR3 totals 15 residues. V lost 1 base and J 9 bases, leaving 15 bases between the germline ends. Germline values: CDR1 SGHTA, CDR2 FQGNSA. The CDR3, as DNA: TGTGCCAGCAGCTTAGGTTATACTAGCCGCCGGGAGCTGTTTTTT. This sequence encodes CASSLGYTSRRELFF.

V is TRBV5-1 and J is TRBJ2-1, with 10 bases that match TRBD1. J lost 6 bases, V lost 3 bases, and 9 bases had no gene match. This CDR3 is 16 amino acids long. The germline CDR1 and CDR2 sequences are SGHRS and YFSETQ. The CDR3 region has the DNA TGCGCCAGCAGCTCTCCTGACAGGGGGCCCTTCAATGAGCAGTTCTTC. Translating it yields CASSSPDRGPFNEQFF.

This clonotype occurred a few times. The chain carries TRBV11-2 and TRBJ2-7; 14 bases line up with TRBD2. This CDR3 contains 18 residues. Germline V gives CDR1 SGHAT, CDR2 FQNNGV. Trimming at V came to 5 bases and at J to 3 bases, leaving 12 bases not matched to a gene. CDR3 loop: CASSPGGTSGGPFYEQYF. The CDR3 coding sequence is TGTGCCAGCAGCCCCGGAGGGACTAGCGGGGGCCCTTTCTACGAGCAGTACTTC. The full variable domain, rest sourced from reference TRBV11-2 and TRBJ2-7, is EAGVAQSPRYKIIEKRQSVAFWCNPISGHATLYWYQQILGQGPKLLIQFQNNGVVDDSQLPKDRFSAERLKGVDSTLKIQPAKLEDSAVYLCASSPGGTSGGPFYEQYFGPGTRLTVT.

This clonotype was picked up a small number of times. The J gene is TRBJ2-3, the V gene TRBV3-1; 8 bases are shared with TRBD2. CDR1 and CDR2 (germline): LGHDT, YNNKEL (reference sequence). J was trimmed by 5 bases and V by 1 base; bases with no gene match: 14. The CDR3 sequence is 18 residues long. The CDR3 sequence is CASSQAVFKRESGDTQYF. Written as DNA, the CDR3 is TGTGCCAGCAGCCAAGCGGTGTTTAAGCGGGAGAGTGGAGATACGCAGTATTTT.

The chain carries TRBV6-5 and TRBJ2-1; D is ambiguous. The CDR3 loop spans 13 amino acids. Per germline, CDR1 MNHEY and CDR2 SVGAGI. Trimming cost V 2 bases and J 10 bases, with 12 bases left between them. DNA for the CDR3: TGTGCCAGCAGTTACCGAACTCAACAAGAGCAGTTCTTC. It is translated as CASSYRTQQEQFF.

This clonotype was observed a few times. The V call is TRBV12-3 or TRBV12-4, the J call TRBJ2-7, with TRBD1 matching 9 bases. This CDR3 region has 15 residues. V was clipped by 1 base and J by 5 bases; unmatched bases: 6. The CDR3 DNA follows: TGTGCCAGCAGTTTAGTAGGACAGGGGTCCCACGAGCAGTACTTC. Amino acids: CASSLVGQGSHEQYF.

This clonotype was detected only a few times. This chain joins TRBV6-5 and TRBJ2-1; tentative D call: TRBD1 (5 bases). In germline, CDR1 is MNHEY, CDR2 SVGAGI. V was clipped by 2 bases and J by 0 bases, with 11 bases between them. This CDR3 is 16 amino acids long. In nucleotides, the CDR3 is TGTGCCAGCAGTTACAGCTGGGGCACCTCCTACAATGAGCAGTTCTTC. It yields the protein CASSYSWGTSYNEQFF.

V gene TRBV12-3 or TRBV12-4 combines with J gene TRBJ2-7; 7 bases fit TRBD2. The CDR3 is 16 amino acids. J gave up 2 bases and V 0 bases, and 7 bases lay outside the gene matches. The CDR3 DNA sequence: TGTGCCAGCAGTTTAGCGTTTTCGGGAGGTCCCTACGAGCAGTACTTC. Translation: CASSLAFSGGPYEQYF.

This clonotype occurred many times. The chain carries TRBV18 and TRBJ1-6; 8 bases are shared with TRBD1. Germline V gene lookup returns CDR1 KGHSH and CDR2 LQKENI. J gave up 9 bases and V 3 bases, and 4 bases lay outside the gene matches. The CDR3 is 14 residues long. DNA for the CDR3: TGTGCCAGCTCACCGACAGGGGCCGGTTCACCCCTCCACTTT. Protein sequence: CASSPTGAGSPLHF.

Ten or more counts support this clonotype. The chain links TRBV7-8 to TRBJ2-1; the match to TRBD2 covers 11 bases. Germline values: CDR1 SGHVS, CDR2 FQNEAQ. The CDR3 consists of 14 residues. Unmatched junction bases numbered 6, after V lost 6 bases and J lost 8 bases. The DNA for the CDR3 is TGTGCCAGCAGACTAGCGGGAGACTTAGATGAGCAGTTCTTC. Amino acids: CASRLAGDLDEQFF.

In this sample, this clonotype turned up many times. The V gene is TRBV12-3 or TRBV12-4, the J gene TRBJ2-1; 12 bases fit TRBD2. The CDR3 covers 17 residues. The V and J ends lost 7 bases and 4 bases, in that order; junction bases with no gene match: 11. Written as DNA, the CDR3 is TGTGCCAGCACCCGACTAGCGGGAGAAAACAGTTACAATGAGCAGTTCTTC. Its translation: CASTRLAGENSYNEQFF.

This clonotype has at least ten counts. The J gene is TRBJ2-2, the V gene TRBV6-5; D not resolved. Deletions cut 5 bases from V and 5 bases from J, with 6 bases between. The CDR3 contains 12 residues. Germline lookup yields CDR1 MNHEY and CDR2 SVGAGI. DNA of the CDR3: TGTGCCAGCAGTCGCCGTACCGGGGAGCTGTTTTTT. Translating it yields CASSRRTGELFF.

CDR3 DNA: TGTGCCAGCACTGATAGCGGGAGGTTCAATGAGCAGTTCTTC. It translates to CASTDSGRFNEQFF. The rearrangement joins TRBV6-1 to TRBJ2-1; 10 nucleotides align to TRBD2. Trimming removed 7 bases from V and 6 bases from J; junction bases left unmatched: 6. The CDR3 contains 14 residues. The germline CDR1 and CDR2 sequences are MNHNS and SASEGT.

The chain uses TRBV7-9 and TRBJ2-2; 12 nucleotides align to TRBD2. CDR3 length: 17 amino acids. Germline V gives CDR1 SEHNR, CDR2 FQNEAQ (reference sequence). J lost 6 bases, V lost 5 bases, and 10 bases had no gene match. CDR3: CASSPAWTSGKSGELFF. CDR3 DNA sequence: TGTGCCAGCAGCCCAGCTTGGACTAGCGGGAAGTCCGGGGAGCTGTTTTTT.

This clonotype was counted a few times. The gene calls are TRBV28 and TRBJ1-5; 9 bases fit TRBD1. CDR1 MDHEN and CDR2 SYDVKM come from the germline V gene. J lost 6 bases, V lost 7 bases, and 10 bases had no gene match. CDR3 size: 15 residues. The CDR3 nucleotides are TGTGCCAGCAACGAGGGACAGGGATTTCGTCAGCCCCAGCATTTT. It is translated as CASNEGQGFRQPQHF.

This rearrangement joins TRBV27 to TRBJ2-7, with TRBD1 as a possible D gene (6 bases). V was pared by 6 bases and J by 1 base, with 16 bases between. Germline V CDR1 and CDR2: MNHEY, SMNVEV (reference sequence). This CDR3 is 15 amino acids long. In DNA form, the CDR3 reads TGTGCCAGCAGCCGCCGGGGACACCAGTCCTACGAGCAGTACTTC. Residues: CASSRRGHQSYEQYF.

This chain joins TRBV3-1 and TRBJ2-4; no clear D gene. With 0 bases removed from V and 0 bases from J, the gap between germline ends came to 18 bases. In germline, CDR1 is LGHDT, CDR2 YNNKEL (reference sequence). The CDR3 sequence is 19 residues long. The CDR3 region has the DNA TGTGCCAGCAGCCAAGACGCCAACCGTAACATCTTAGCCAAAAACATTCAGTACTTC. Its translation: CASSQDANRNILAKNIQYF. Supplemented by reference TRBV3-1 and TRBJ2-4, the full variable domain reads DTAVSQTPKYLVTQMGNDKSIKCEQNLGHDTMYWYKQDSKKFLKIMFSYNNKELIINETVPNRFSPKSPDKAHLNLHINSLELGDSAVYFCASSQDANRNILAKNIQYFGAGTRLSVL.

The rearrangement links TRBV12-3 or TRBV12-4 to TRBJ2-5; 9 nucleotides line up with TRBD1. The CDR3 extends over 16 amino acids. Losses at the gene ends were 5 bases for V and 5 bases for J; bases not matched to a gene: 12. DNA for the CDR3: TGTGCCAGCAGTGAAAGGGACAGGGCGGGAGTGGAGACCCAGTACTTC. Protein sequence: CASSERDRAGVETQYF.

This clonotype was observed a handful of times. The genes are TRBV6-5 and TRBJ1-2; possible D gene TRBD1, 6 bases. The V gene's germline CDR1 is MNHEY and CDR2 SVGAGI. The CDR3 loop spans 16 amino acids. The ends were cut back, 3 bases at V and 4 bases at J, with 18 bases in the middle. The CDR3 region is CASSYSGSGASYGYTF. CDR3 bases: TGTGCCAGCAGTTATTCGGGGTCAGGGGCTAGCTATGGCTACACCTTC.

This clonotype was picked up many times. The chain employs TRBV19 and TRBJ2-7, with D possibly being TRBD2 (6 bases). Trimming took off 6 bases at V and 3 bases at J, with 12 bases between the two ends. The length of the CDR3 is 13 residues. Per germline, CDR1 LNHDA and CDR2 SQIVND (reference sequence). The CDR3 loop reads CASRGGVFYEQYF. For the CDR3, the DNA is TGTGCCAGTAGAGGCGGGGTCTTCTACGAGCAGTACTTC.

The chain recombines TRBV29-1 with TRBJ2-7, with a possible D match to TRBD1 (6 bases). CDR1 and CDR2 from the germline V gene are SQVTM and ANQGSEA. V lost 5 bases, J lost 0 bases, and 11 bases lay in between. The CDR3 is made up of 13 amino acids. CDR3 coding DNA: TGCAGCGTTATGGCGGACAGCTCCTACGAGCAGTACTTC. This gives the protein CSVMADSSYEQYF.

This clonotype was counted only a few times. The V and J genes are TRBV27 and TRBJ2-7, with 9 bases aligning to TRBD2. The CDR3 loop spans 17 amino acids. J lost 8 bases, V lost 6 bases, and 20 bases had no gene match. The germline V gene encodes CDR1 MNHEY and CDR2 SMNVEV (reference sequence). The CDR3 loop reads CASSRGGAGGLSSKQYF. In DNA form, the CDR3 reads TGTGCCAGCAGCCGGGGGGGAGCGGGAGGCTTATCCTCGAAGCAGTACTTC.